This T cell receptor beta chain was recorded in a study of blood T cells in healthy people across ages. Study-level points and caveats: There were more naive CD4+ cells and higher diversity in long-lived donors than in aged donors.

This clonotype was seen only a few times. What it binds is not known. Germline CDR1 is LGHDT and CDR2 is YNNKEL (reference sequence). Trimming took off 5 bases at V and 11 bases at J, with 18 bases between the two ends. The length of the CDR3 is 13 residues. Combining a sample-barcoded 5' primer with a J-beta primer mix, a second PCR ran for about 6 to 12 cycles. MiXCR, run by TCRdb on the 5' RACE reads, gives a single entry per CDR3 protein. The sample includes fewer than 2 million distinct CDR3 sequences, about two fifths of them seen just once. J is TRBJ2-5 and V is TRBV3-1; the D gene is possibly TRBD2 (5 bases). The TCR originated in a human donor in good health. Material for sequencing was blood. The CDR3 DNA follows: TGTGCCAGCAGCTCGGACTTCTACAATGAGCAGTACTTC. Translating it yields CASSSDFYNEQYF.